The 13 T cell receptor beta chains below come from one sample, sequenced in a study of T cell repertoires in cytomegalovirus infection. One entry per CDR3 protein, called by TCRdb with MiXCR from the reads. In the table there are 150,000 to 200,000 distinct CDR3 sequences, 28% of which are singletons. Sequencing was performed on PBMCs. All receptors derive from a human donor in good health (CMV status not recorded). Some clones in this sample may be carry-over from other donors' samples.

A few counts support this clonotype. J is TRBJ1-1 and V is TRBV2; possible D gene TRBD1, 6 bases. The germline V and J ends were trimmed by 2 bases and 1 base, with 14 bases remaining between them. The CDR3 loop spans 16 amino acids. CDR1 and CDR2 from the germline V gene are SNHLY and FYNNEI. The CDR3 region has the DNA TGTGCCAGCAGTGAAATGGCGGGGGCTGGGAACACTGAAGCTTTCTTT. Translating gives CASSEMAGAGNTEAFF.

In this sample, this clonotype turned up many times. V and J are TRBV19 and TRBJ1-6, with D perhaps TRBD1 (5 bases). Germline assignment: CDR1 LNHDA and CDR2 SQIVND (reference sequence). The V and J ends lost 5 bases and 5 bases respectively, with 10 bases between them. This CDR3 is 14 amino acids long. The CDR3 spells CASSQGVHNSPLHF. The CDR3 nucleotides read TGTGCCAGTAGTCAGGGTGTGCATAATTCACCCCTCCACTTT.

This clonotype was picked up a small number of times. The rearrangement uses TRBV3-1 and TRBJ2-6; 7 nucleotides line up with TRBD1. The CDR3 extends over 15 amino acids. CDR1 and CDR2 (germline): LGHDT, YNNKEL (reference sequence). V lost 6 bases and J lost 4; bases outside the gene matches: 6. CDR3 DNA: TGTGCCAGCAGTCAACAGGGGACAGGGGCCAACGTCCTGACTTTC. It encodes CASSQQGTGANVLTF.

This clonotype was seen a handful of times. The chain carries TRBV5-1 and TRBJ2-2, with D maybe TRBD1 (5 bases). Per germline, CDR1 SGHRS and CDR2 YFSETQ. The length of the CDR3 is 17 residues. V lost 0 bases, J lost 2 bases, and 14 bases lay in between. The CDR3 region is CASSLAPPGINTGELFF. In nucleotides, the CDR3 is TGCGCCAGCAGCTTGGCCCCCCCAGGGATAAACACCGGGGAGCTGTTTTTT.

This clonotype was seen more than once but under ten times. The CDR3 sequence: CASSNRGSGELFF. The CDR3 nucleotides read TGTGCCAGCAGCAACAGGGGGTCCGGGGAGCTGTTTTTT. The chain has TRBV6-1 and TRBJ2-2; 8 nucleotides match TRBD1. Germline loops: CDR1 MNHNS, CDR2 SASEGT. The CDR3 extends over 13 amino acids. V shed 6 bases, J shed 6 bases, and the junction held 3 bases outside the gene matches.

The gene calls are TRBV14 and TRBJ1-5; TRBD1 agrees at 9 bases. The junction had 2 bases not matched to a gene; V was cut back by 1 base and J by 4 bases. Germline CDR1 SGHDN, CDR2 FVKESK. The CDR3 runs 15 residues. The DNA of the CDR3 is TGTGCCAGCAGCCAAGGACAGGGGGAGAATCAGCCCCAGCATTTT. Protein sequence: CASSQGQGENQPQHF.

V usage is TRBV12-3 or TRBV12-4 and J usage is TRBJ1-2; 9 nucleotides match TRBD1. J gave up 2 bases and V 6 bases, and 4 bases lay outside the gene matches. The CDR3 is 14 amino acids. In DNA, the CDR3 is TGTGCCAGCAGATCTACAGGGGGCAACTATGGCTACACCTTC. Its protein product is CASRSTGGNYGYTF.

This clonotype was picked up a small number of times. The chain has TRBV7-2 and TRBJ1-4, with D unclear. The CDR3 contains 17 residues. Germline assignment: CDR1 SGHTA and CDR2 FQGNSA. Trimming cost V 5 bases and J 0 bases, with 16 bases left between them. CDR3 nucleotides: TGTGCCAGCAGCCCTTGGGGAACCATTGCAACTAATGAAAAACTGTTTTTT. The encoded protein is CASSPWGTIATNEKLFF.

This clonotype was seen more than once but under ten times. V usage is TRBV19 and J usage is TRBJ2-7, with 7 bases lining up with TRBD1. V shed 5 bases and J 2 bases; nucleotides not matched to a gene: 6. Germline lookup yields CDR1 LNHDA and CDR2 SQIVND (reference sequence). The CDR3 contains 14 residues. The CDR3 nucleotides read TGTGCCAGTAGTTCATCGGGGACAGCCTACGAGCAGTACTTC. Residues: CASSSSGTAYEQYF.

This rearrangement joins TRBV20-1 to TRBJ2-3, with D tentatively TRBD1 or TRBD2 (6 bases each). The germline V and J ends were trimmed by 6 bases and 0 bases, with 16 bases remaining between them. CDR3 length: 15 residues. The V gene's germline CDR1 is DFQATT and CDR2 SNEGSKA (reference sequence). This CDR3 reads CSAPEGGTSTDTQYF. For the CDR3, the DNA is TGCAGTGCGCCCGAGGGGGGAACTAGCACAGATACGCAGTATTTT.

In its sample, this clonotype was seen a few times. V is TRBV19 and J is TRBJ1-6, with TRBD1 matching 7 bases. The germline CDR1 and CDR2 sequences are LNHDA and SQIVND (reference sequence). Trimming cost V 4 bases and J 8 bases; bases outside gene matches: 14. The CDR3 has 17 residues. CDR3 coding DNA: TGTGCCAGTAGTACTCACCCTTCCGGGACAGACCATTCACCCCTCCACTTT. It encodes CASSTHPSGTDHSPLHF.

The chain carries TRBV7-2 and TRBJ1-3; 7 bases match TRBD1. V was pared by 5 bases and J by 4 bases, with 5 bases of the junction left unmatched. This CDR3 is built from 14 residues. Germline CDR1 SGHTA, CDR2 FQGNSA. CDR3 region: CASSPGTDGNTIYF. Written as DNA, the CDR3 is TGTGCCAGCAGCCCCGGGACAGACGGAAACACCATATATTTT. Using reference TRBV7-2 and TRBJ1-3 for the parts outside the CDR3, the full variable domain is GAGVSQSPSNKVTEKGKDVELRCDPISGHTALYWYRQSLGQGLEFLIYFQGNSAPDKSGLPSDRFSAERTGGSVSTLTIQRTQQEDSAVYLCASSPGTDGNTIYFGEGSWLTVV.

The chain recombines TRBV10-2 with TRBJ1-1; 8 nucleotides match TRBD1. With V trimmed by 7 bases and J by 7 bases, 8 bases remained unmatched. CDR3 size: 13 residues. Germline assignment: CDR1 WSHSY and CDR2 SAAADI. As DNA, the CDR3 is TGCGCCAGCACGGCCGACAGGGGAGGTGAAGCTTTCTTT. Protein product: CASTADRGGEAFF.